Here is one T cell receptor (beta chain) with its context. Its matching antigen is unknown. The same CDR3 arises from other DNA sequences in this sample as well. The naive CD8 population came from CD45RO-negative cells selected for CCR7, without terminally differentiated effector memory CD45RA+ cells. These data are taken from a study of shared clonotypes between healthy human individuals. General observations from the study: Rarefaction gave evidence that sorted-subset sequencing remained incomplete despite large depth. Between several donors, naive CD4 clonotypes were shared at a level of roughly 5.5%.

The test was conducted at deep level. TCRdb's table, derived via immunoSEQ multiplex PCR, lists solely in-frame clones and lacks some. The sample consists of around 2,000,000 clones, 93% of them appearing once. The junction had 5 bases not matched to a gene; V was cut back by 3 bases and J by 6 bases. The germline gives CDR1 MNHEY, CDR2 SMNVEV (reference sequence). There are 14 residues in the CDR3. This TCR derives from a man younger than 35 in good health. Some clones in this sample may be carry-over from other donors' samples. The chain employs TRBV27 and TRBJ2-1; 7 nucleotides line up with TRBD2. Specimen: naive CD8+ T cells from PBMCs. In DNA form, the CDR3 reads TGTGCCAGCAGTTTCACGGGAGGAGGCAATGAGCAGTTCTTC. Amino acid sequence: CASSFTGGGNEQFF.